The 7 T cell receptor beta chains listed next were all sequenced from one sample in a study of Graves' ophthalmopathy and Graves' hyperthyroidism. Amplified TCR beta CDR3 regions were obtained using RNA transcripts as template. RT-PCR with HTBI primers came first, then second-round multiplex PCR. TCRdb recomputed calls from the multiplex PCR reads with MiXCR, one row per CDR3 protein. This sample has under 350,000 distinct CDR3 sequences, with 15% to 20% found just once. The sequenced sample consisted of peripheral blood. The origin of the receptors is an adult man with Graves' ophthalmopathy.

This clonotype has only a few counts. The V and J genes are TRBV12-3 or TRBV12-4 and TRBJ1-3; 12 bases are a match to TRBD1. Losses at the gene ends were 5 bases for V and 14 bases for J; bases not matched to a gene: 4. This CDR3 is built from 12 residues. CDR3 nucleotide sequence: TGTGCCAGCAGTAACCGGGACAGGGGGCTATATTTT. Translation gives CASSNRDRGLYF.

This clonotype was counted many times. The gene calls are TRBV6-5 and TRBJ1-5; D is unresolved. V was pared by 6 bases and J by 8 bases, with 14 bases between. The CDR3 is 13 amino acids. The germline V gene encodes CDR1 MNHEY and CDR2 SVGAGI. CDR3 sequence (DNA): TGTGCCAGCAGACTAGTCCTGGCTGAGCCCCAGCATTTT. Translation gives CASRLVLAEPQHF.

The table lists this clonotype with many counts. The chain recombines TRBV6-1 with TRBJ2-7, with TRBD1 as a possible D gene (5 bases). Germline values: CDR1 MNHNS, CDR2 SASEGT. The ends were cut back, 0 bases at V and 4 bases at J, with 10 bases in the middle. The CDR3 length is 14 residues. CDR3 amino acids: CASSEAPGIYEQYF. The CDR3 DNA is TGTGCCAGCAGTGAAGCTCCAGGGATATACGAGCAGTACTTC.

This clonotype occurred many times. The rearrangement joins TRBV6-5 to TRBJ2-7, with D hard to call. The ends were cut back, 7 bases at V and 5 bases at J, with 9 bases in the middle. Germline V gene lookup returns CDR1 MNHEY and CDR2 SVGAGI. The CDR3 is 11 amino acids. CDR3: CASILLNEQYF. In DNA form, the CDR3 reads TGTGCCAGCATCCTGTTGAACGAGCAGTACTTC.

V and J are TRBV30 and TRBJ1-3; TRBD1 might be the D (6 bases). The V gene's germline CDR1 is GTSNPN and CDR2 SVGIG (reference sequence). Trimming left V 2 bases short and J 3 bases short, with 20 bases between. The CDR3 is 17 amino acids. The CDR3: CAWSRLFEGGLGNTIYF. CDR3 in DNA: TGTGCCTGGAGTCGACTATTCGAGGGGGGACTTGGAAACACCATATATTTT.

This clonotype was found many times. This chain links TRBV6-5 with TRBJ1-6; D is unclear. V lost 0 bases, J lost 8 bases, and 8 bases lay in between. This CDR3 contains 14 residues. In germline, CDR1 is MNHEY, CDR2 SVGAGI. CDR3 protein: CASSYSPAYSPLHF. CDR3 sequence (DNA): TGTGCCAGCAGTTACTCCCCGGCCTATTCACCCCTCCACTTT.

This clonotype was seen ten or more times. V gene TRBV5-5 combines with J gene TRBJ1-5, with D perhaps matching TRBD1 (5 bases). Germline V lookup: CDR1 SGHKS, CDR2 YYEKEE (reference sequence). The V and J ends lost 2 bases and 2 bases respectively, with 14 bases between them. The CDR3 covers 16 residues. The CDR3 loop is CASSLFRGSGNQPQHF. In DNA, the CDR3 is TGTGCCAGCAGCTTATTCCGGGGGTCGGGCAATCAGCCCCAGCATTTT.